The 20 T cell receptor beta chains listed next were all sequenced from one sample in a study of blood T cell repertoires in COVID-19. TCRdb's copy holds only in-frame clones and misses some; the assay was immunoSEQ multiplex PCR. The sample includes approximately 290,000 clones, 85% to 90% of them seen just once. Sequenced sample: peripheral blood. The receptors were sampled from a young man with acute or convalescent COVID-19.

The J gene is TRBJ1-4, the V gene TRBV21-1; the table's D call TRBD1 went unverified against the DNA. TRBV21-1 is flagged as a pseudogene. The CDR3 sequence is 16 residues long. CDR3 protein: CASSVGRGPANEKLFF. The CDR3 DNA is TGTGCCAGCAGCGTGGGCAGGGGGCCTGCTAATGAAAAACTGTTTTTT.

The genes are TRBV6-2 or TRBV6-3 and TRBJ1-5, with 8 nucleotides matching TRBD1. The V and J ends lost 5 bases and 2 bases, in that order; junction bases with no gene match: 5. Per the germline V gene, CDR1 is MNHEY and CDR2 is SVGEGT. This CDR3 is 15 amino acids long. CDR3 region: CASSRPTGGNQPQHF. In DNA, the CDR3 is TGTGCCAGCAGTAGACCGACAGGGGGCAATCAGCCCCAGCATTTT.

This chain joins TRBV6-5 and TRBJ2-1; 7 bases line up with TRBD2. Germline V gene sequence: CDR1 MNHEY, CDR2 SVGAGI. CDR3 length: 14 amino acids. With 6 bases clipped from V and 11 bases from J, the junction kept 13 bases outside the gene matches. The CDR3 loop reads CASRGTGTNTKQFF. The DNA for the CDR3 is TGTGCCAGCAGAGGAACCGGGACTAACACCAAGCAGTTCTTC.

The V gene is TRBV5-1, the J gene TRBJ2-7; D gene ambiguous. This CDR3 has 13 amino acids. CDR1 and CDR2 from the germline V gene are SGHRS and YFSETQ. V gave up 0 bases and J gave up 3 bases, with 7 bases separating them. In DNA form, the CDR3 reads TGCGCCAGCAGCTTGGGCCCCGGCTACGAGCAGTACTTC. Protein sequence: CASSLGPGYEQYF.

V usage is TRBV27 and J usage is TRBJ2-7; D perhaps matches TRBD1 (6 bases). V shed 0 bases and J shed 2 bases, with 11 bases lying between them. Germline CDR1 reads MNHEY; CDR2 reads SMNVEV (reference sequence). The CDR3 contains 15 residues. Here the CDR3 reads CASSLSPGHTYEQYF. The CDR3 DNA sequence: TGTGCCAGCAGTTTATCACCGGGACATACCTACGAGCAGTACTTC.

This chain connects TRBV30 to TRBJ1-2; TRBD1 agrees at 8 bases. J was trimmed by 6 bases and V by 2 bases; bases with no gene match: 5. This CDR3 region has 13 residues. CDR1 and CDR2 from the germline V gene are GTSNPN and SVGIG (reference sequence). The CDR3 DNA reads TGTGCCTGGAGTCCTGGGACAGGTAATGGCTACACCTTC. Its translation: CAWSPGTGNGYTF.

V usage is TRBV6-5 and J usage is TRBJ1-1; D perhaps matches TRBD1 (6 bases). Germline assignment: CDR1 MNHEY and CDR2 SVGAGI. Trimming took 4 bases from V and 9 from J, leaving 9 bases between them. CDR3 length: 11 residues. The CDR3 DNA reads TGTGCCAGCAGTTCGGGACATAAAGCTTTCTTT. It specifies CASSSGHKAFF.

In this sample, this clone turned up once. CDR3 loop: CASSIDRASGNEQFF. CDR3 sequence (DNA): TGTGCCAGTAGTATAGACAGGGCCTCGGGCAATGAGCAGTTCTTC. The rearrangement links TRBV19 to TRBJ2-1; D may be TRBD1 (5 bases). The V gene's germline CDR1 is LNHDA and CDR2 SQIVND (reference sequence). V gave up 0 bases and J gave up 6 bases, with 12 bases separating them. CDR3 length equals 15 residues. The full variable domain, completed using reference TRBV19 and TRBJ2-1, is DGGITQSPKYLFRKEGQNVTLSCEQNLNHDAMYWYRQDPGQGLRLIYYSQIVNDFQKGDIAEGYSVSREKKESFPLTVTSAQKNPTAFYLCASSIDRASGNEQFFGPGTRLTVL.

This chain uses TRBV5-8 with TRBJ2-7; D is uncertain. The ends were cut back, 6 bases at V and 7 bases at J, with 14 bases in the middle. Germline V gene data show CDR1 as SGHTS and CDR2 as YDEGEE. The CDR3 contains 12 residues. DNA of the CDR3: TGTGCCAGCACCTTCTCTATGGTGGAGCAGTACTTC. As protein: CASTFSMVEQYF.

The chain has TRBV5-4 and TRBJ2-7; tentatively, D is TRBD2 (6 bases). Trimming shortened V by 0 bases and J by 6 bases, and 10 bases separated the two germline ends. Germline CDR1 reads SGHNT; CDR2 reads YYREEE (reference sequence). The length of the CDR3 is 13 residues. The CDR3 loop is CASSLGGVLEQYF. The CDR3 DNA reads TGTGCCAGCAGCTTGGGCGGGGTACTCGAGCAGTACTTC.

V usage is TRBV5-1 and J usage is TRBJ1-4; maybe TRBD1 (6 bases). Germline assignment: CDR1 SGHRS and CDR2 YFSETQ. The CDR3 length is 14 residues. Trimming removed 4 bases at V and 5 bases at J, with 12 bases between. CDR3 nucleotides: TGCGCCAGCAGCCTCGGACAGCAGAATGAAAAACTGTTTTTT. Protein product: CASSLGQQNEKLFF.

The rearrangement uses TRBV27 and TRBJ1-5, with D perhaps TRBD1 (6 bases). Germline lookup yields CDR1 MNHEY and CDR2 SMNVEV (reference sequence). The V end was cut by 6 bases, the J end by 2 bases, with 14 bases between. The CDR3 is 15 residues long. The CDR3: CASSRNRVGNQPQHF. The CDR3, as DNA: TGTGCCAGCAGCCGGAACAGGGTCGGCAATCAGCCCCAGCATTTT.

The V call is TRBV29-1, the J call TRBJ1-1, with D unresolved. CDR1 SQVTM and CDR2 ANQGSEA come from the germline V gene. The CDR3 sequence is 13 residues long. V lost 4 bases to trimming and J lost 1 base, with 10 bases between them. Here the CDR3 reads CSVALEPNTEAFF. The CDR3 coding sequence is TGCAGCGTTGCGTTAGAACCGAACACTGAAGCTTTCTTT. The whole variable domain, remainder taken from reference TRBV29-1 and TRBJ1-1, is SAVISQKPSRDICQRGTSLTIQCQVDSQVTMMFWYRQQPGQSLTLIATANQGSEATYESGFVIDKFPISRPNLTFSTLTVSNMSPEDSSIYLCSVALEPNTEAFFGQGTRLTVV.

This clone was recorded only once. This sequence joins TRBV30 and TRBJ1-1, with D possibly being TRBD1 (6 bases). Germline CDR1 reads GTSNPN; CDR2 reads SVGIG (reference sequence). Deletions cut 7 bases from V and 0 bases from J, with 12 bases between. The CDR3 sequence is 13 residues long. The CDR3 region is CASNRDMNTEAFF. In nucleotides, the CDR3 is TGTGCCTCAAACAGGGACATGAACACTGAAGCTTTCTTT.

This chain links TRBV7-6 with TRBJ2-1, with D possibly matching TRBD2 (6 bases). V was cut by 1 base and J by 2 bases, with 12 bases left in between. From germline, CDR1 is SGHVS and CDR2 FNYEAQ. This CDR3 has 16 residues. As DNA, the CDR3 is TGTGCCAGCAGCTTAGTAGTTCGCGGGGCCTACAATGAGCAGTTCTTC. This codes for CASSLVVRGAYNEQFF.

The genes are TRBV12-3 or TRBV12-4 and TRBJ2-7; no definite D call. There are 13 residues in the CDR3. V was cut by 2 bases and J by 6 bases, with 11 bases left in between. In DNA, the CDR3 is TGTGCCAGCAGTTTAACATTGTGGAGCGAGCAGTACTTC. Its protein is CASSLTLWSEQYF.

This clone was seen only a few times. The V gene is TRBV7-9, the J gene TRBJ1-3, with no clear D. In germline, CDR1 is SEHNR, CDR2 FQNEAQ (reference sequence). The CDR3 totals 15 residues. The V end lost 3 bases, the J end lost 2 bases, and 11 bases lay between the germline ends. The CDR3 reads CASSFSRITGNTIYF. The CDR3 DNA reads as TGTGCCAGCAGCTTTTCGAGAATTACTGGAAACACCATATATTTT.

The chain combines TRBV27 with TRBJ2-1, with no clear D. Per germline, CDR1 MNHEY and CDR2 SMNVEV (reference sequence). V was pared by 5 bases and J by 7 bases, with 3 bases between. The CDR3 covers 10 residues. This CDR3 reads CASSPNEQFF. CDR3 nucleotides: TGTGCCAGCAGTCCTAATGAGCAGTTCTTC.

The V call is TRBV20-1, the J call TRBJ2-1, with TRBD2 matching 7 bases. Germline-derived CDR1 and CDR2 are DFQATT and SNEGSKA (reference sequence). The trim removed 3 bases at V and 9 bases at J, leaving 8 bases unmatched. There are 13 residues in the CDR3. The CDR3 DNA reads TGCAGTGCTAGTCCCCTCGCGGGAGTTGAGCAGTTCTTC. Its protein is CSASPLAGVEQFF.

This rearrangement joins TRBV28 to TRBJ1-1; D is perhaps TRBD1 (6 bases). V was cut by 8 bases and J by 5 bases, with 18 bases left in between. There are 14 residues in the CDR3. Germline loops: CDR1 MDHEN, CDR2 SYDVKM. CDR3 sequence reads: CASLFGGGGTEAFF. DNA for the CDR3: TGTGCCAGCCTCTTCGGTGGGGGCGGTACTGAAGCTTTCTTT.